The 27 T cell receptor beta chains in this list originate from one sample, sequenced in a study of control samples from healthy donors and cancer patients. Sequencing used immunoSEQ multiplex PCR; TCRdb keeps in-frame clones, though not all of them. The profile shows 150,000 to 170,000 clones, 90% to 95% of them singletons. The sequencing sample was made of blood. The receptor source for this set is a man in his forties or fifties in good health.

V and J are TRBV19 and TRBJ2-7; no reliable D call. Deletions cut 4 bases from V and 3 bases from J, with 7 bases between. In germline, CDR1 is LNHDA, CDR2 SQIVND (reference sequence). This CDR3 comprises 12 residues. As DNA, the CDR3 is TGTGCCAGTAGTAAGACACGCTACGAGCAGTACTTC. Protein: CASSKTRYEQYF.

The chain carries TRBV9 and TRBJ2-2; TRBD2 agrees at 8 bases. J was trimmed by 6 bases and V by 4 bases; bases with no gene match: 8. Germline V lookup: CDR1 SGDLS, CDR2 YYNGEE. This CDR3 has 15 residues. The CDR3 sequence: CASSPSFGGAGELFF. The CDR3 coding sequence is TGTGCCAGCAGCCCCTCATTCGGGGGGGCCGGGGAGCTGTTTTTT.

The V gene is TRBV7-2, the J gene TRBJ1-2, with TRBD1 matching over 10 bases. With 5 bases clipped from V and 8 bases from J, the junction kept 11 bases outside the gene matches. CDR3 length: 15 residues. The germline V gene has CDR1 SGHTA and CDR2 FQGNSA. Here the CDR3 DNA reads TGTGCCAGCAGCCCCCGGGACAGGGGTTTCGACGGCTACACCTTC. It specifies CASSPRDRGFDGYTF.

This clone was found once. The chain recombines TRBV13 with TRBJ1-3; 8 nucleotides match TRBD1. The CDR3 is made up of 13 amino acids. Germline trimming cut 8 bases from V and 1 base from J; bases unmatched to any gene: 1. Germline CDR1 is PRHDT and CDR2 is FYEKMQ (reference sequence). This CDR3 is CASGQGSGNTIYF. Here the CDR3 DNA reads TGTGCCAGCGGACAGGGTTCTGGAAACACCATATATTTT. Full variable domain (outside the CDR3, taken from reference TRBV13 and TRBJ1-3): AAGVIQSPRHLIKEKRETATLKCYPIPRHDTVYWYQQGPGQDPQFLISFYEKMQSDKGSIPDRFSAQQFSDYHSELNMSSLELGDSALYFCASGQGSGNTIYFGEGSWLTVV.

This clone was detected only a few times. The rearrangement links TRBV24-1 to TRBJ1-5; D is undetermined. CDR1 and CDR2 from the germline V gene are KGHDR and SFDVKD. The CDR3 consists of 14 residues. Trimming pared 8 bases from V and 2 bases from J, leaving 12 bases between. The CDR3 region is CATNDGVGNQPQHF. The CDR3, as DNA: TGTGCCACCAACGATGGGGTGGGCAATCAGCCCCAGCATTTT.

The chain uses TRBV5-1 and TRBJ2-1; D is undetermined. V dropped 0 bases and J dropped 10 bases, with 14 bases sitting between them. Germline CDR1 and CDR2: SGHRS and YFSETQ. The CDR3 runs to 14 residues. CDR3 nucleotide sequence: TGCGCCAGCAGCTTGGTGCCCGCCGTGGAAGAGCAGTTCTTC. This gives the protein CASSLVPAVEEQFF.

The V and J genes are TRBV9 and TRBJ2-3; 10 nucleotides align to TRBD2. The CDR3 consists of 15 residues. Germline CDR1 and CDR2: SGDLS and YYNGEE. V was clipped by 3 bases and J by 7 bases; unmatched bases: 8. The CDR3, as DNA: TGTGCCAGCAGCGCCCAGCGGGGGGGCGAGTATACGCAGTATTTT. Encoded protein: CASSAQRGGEYTQYF.

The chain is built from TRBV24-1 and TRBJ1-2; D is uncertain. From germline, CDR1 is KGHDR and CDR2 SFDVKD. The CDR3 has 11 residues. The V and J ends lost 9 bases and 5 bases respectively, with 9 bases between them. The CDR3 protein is CATGTGYGYTF. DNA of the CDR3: TGTGCCACCGGCACCGGGTATGGCTACACCTTC.

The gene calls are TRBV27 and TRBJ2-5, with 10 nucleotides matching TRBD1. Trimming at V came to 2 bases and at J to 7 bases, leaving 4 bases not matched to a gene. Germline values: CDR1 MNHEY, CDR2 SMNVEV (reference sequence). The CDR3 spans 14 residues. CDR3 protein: CASSLGDRGPTQYF. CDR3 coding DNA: TGTGCCAGCAGTTTAGGGGACAGGGGACCGACCCAGTACTTC.

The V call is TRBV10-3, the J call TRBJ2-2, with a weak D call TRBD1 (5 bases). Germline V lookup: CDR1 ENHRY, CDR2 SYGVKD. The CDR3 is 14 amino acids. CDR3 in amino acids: CAMKDGRDTGELFF. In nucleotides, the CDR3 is TGTGCTATGAAGGACGGCAGGGACACCGGGGAGCTGTTTTTT.

The CDR3 spells CATKGVTEAFF. CDR3 bases: TGTGCCACCAAGGGGGTGACTGAAGCTTTCTTT. V usage is TRBV6-5 and J usage is TRBJ1-1; weak D call: TRBD1 (6 bases). V lost 10 bases and J lost 5, with 11 bases in between. The CDR3 covers 11 residues. Germline CDR1 is MNHEY and CDR2 is SVGAGI.

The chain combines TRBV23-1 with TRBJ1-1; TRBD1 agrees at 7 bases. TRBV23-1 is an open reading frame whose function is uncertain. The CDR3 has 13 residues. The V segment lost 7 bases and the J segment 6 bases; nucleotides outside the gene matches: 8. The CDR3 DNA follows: TGCGCCAGCACCAGACAGGGAGGAGCTGAAGCTTTCTTT. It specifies CASTRQGGAEAFF.

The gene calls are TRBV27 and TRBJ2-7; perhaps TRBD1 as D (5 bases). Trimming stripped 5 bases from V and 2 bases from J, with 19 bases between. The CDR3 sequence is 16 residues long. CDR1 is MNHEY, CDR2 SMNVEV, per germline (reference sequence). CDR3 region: CASSPVGHRRAYEQYF. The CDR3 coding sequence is TGTGCCAGCAGTCCCGTGGGGCATAGGAGAGCCTACGAGCAGTACTTC.

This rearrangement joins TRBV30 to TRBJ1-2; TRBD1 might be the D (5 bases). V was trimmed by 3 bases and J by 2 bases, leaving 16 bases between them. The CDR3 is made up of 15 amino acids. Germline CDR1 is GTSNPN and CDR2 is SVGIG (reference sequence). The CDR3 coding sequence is TGTGCCTGGAGGGTAGGAGGGGTTTCCAACTATGGCTACACCTTC. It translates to CAWRVGGVSNYGYTF.

The CDR3 bases are TGTGCCAGCAGTAAGGTCGGGGGCACAGATACGCAGTATTTT. Translation gives CASSKVGGTDTQYF. The chain uses TRBV6-2 or TRBV6-3 and TRBJ2-3; possible D gene TRBD2, 5 bases. From germline, CDR1 is MNHEY and CDR2 SVGEGT. V shed 5 bases and J shed 1 base, with 10 bases lying between them. The CDR3 runs to 14 residues.

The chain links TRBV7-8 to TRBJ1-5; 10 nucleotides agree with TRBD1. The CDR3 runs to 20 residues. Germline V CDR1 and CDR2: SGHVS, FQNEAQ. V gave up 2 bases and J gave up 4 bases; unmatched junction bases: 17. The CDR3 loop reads CASSLQSAIGRTGGNQPQHF. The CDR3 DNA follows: TGTGCCAGCAGCTTACAATCCGCGATAGGCCGGACAGGGGGGAATCAGCCCCAGCATTTT.

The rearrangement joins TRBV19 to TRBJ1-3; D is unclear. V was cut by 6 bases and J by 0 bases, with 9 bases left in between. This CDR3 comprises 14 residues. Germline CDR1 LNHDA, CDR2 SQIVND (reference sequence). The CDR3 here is CASRSSISGNTIYF. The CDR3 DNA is TGTGCCAGTAGGAGCAGTATCTCTGGAAACACCATATATTTT. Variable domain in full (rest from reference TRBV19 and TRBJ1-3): DGGITQSPKYLFRKEGQNVTLSCEQNLNHDAMYWYRQDPGQGLRLIYYSQIVNDFQKGDIAEGYSVSREKKESFPLTVTSAQKNPTAFYLCASRSSISGNTIYFGEGSWLTVV.

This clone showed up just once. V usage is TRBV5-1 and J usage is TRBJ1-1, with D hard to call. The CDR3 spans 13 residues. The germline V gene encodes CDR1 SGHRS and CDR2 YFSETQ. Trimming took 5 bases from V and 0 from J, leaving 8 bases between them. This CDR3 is CASRGNMNTEAFF. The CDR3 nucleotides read TGCGCCAGCAGGGGAAACATGAACACTGAAGCTTTCTTT.

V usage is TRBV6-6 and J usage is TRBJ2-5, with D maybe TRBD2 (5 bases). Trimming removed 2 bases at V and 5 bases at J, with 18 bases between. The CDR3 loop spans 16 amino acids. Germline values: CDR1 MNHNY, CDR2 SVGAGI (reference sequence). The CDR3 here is CASSYPEGLRGETQYF. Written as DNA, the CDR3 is TGTGCCAGCAGTTACCCTGAAGGACTGCGAGGGGAGACCCAGTACTTC.

The CDR3 sequence: CASSQKGRWGAGYGYTF. The CDR3 DNA reads TGTGCCAGCAGCCAGAAGGGGCGTTGGGGGGCTGGATATGGCTACACCTTC. The gene calls are TRBV3-1 (or the pseudogene TRBV3-2) and TRBJ1-2; a weak D match, TRBD1 (6 bases). CDR3 size: 17 residues. V lost 3 bases to trimming and J lost 5 bases, with 22 bases between them. In germline, CDR1 is LGHDT, CDR2 YNNKEL (reference sequence).

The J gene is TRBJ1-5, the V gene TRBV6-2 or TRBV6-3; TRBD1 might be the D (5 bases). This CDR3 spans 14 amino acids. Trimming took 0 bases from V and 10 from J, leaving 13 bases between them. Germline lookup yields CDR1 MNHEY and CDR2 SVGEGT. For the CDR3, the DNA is TGTGCCAGCAGTTACTCGGCCGGGACCGGACCCCAGCATTTT. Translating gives CASSYSAGTGPQHF.

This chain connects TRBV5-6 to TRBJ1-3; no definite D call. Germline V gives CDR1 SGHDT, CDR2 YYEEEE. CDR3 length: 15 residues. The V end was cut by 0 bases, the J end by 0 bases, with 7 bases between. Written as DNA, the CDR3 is TGTGCCAGCAGCTTGGCCGGCCTCTCTGGAAACACCATATATTTT. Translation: CASSLAGLSGNTIYF.

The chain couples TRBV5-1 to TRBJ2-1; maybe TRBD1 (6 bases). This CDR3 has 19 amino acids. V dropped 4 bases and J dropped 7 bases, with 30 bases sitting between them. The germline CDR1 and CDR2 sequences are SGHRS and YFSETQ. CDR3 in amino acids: CASSQWGLIGADRQNEQFF. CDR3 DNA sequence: TGCGCCAGCAGCCAATGGGGGCTCATTGGGGCAGACCGGCAGAATGAGCAGTTCTTC.

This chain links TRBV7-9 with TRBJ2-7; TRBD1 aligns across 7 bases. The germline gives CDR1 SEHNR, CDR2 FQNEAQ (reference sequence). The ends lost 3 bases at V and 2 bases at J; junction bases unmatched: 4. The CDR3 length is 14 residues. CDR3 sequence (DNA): TGTGCCAGCAGCTTCGGGGACAGACCCTACGAGCAGTACTTC. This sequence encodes CASSFGDRPYEQYF.

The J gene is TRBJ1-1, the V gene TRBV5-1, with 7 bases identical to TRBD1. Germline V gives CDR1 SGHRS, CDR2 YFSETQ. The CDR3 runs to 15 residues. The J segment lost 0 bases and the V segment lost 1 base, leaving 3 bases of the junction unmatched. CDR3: CASSLQGDVNTEAFF. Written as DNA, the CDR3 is TGCGCCAGCAGCTTGCAGGGGGACGTGAACACTGAAGCTTTCTTT.

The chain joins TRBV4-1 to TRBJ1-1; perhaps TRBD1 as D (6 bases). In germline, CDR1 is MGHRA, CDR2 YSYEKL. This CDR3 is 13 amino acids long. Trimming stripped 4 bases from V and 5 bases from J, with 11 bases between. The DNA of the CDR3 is TGCGCCAGCAGCCGACAGGTCGGGACTGAAGCTTTCTTT. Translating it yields CASSRQVGTEAFF.

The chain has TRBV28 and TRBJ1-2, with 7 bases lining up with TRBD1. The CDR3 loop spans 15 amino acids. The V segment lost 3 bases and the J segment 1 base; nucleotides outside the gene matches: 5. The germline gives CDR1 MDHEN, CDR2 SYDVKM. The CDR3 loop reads CASSLGRGLNYGYTF. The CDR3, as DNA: TGTGCCAGCAGTTTGGGGAGGGGGCTTAACTATGGCTACACCTTC.